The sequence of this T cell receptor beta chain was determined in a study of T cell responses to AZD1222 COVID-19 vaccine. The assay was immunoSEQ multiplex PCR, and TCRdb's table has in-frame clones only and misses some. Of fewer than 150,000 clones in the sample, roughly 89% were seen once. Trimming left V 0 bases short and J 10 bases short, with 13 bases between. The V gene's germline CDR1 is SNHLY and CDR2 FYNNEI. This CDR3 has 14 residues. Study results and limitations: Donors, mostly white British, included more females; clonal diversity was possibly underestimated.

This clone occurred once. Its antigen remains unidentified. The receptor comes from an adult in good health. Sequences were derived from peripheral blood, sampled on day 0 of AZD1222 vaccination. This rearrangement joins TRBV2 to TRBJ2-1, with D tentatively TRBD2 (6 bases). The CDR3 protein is CASSEAGRYPEQFF. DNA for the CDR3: TGTGCCAGCAGTGAAGCGGGGAGGTATCCAGAGCAGTTCTTC.